One and the same sample provided the 32 T cell receptor beta chains below, sequenced in a study of blood T cell repertoires in COVID-19 (dated by TCRdb to about 2020). The library was prepared using the immunoSEQ multiplex PCR assay. As stored in TCRdb, this immuneACCESS dataset retains in-frame rearrangements with V and J assigned. A fraction of the clones does not appear; measured against another copy, unresolved V genes explain less than half of the discrepancy, and the remainder lacks a known reason. Across this sample there are 200,000 or so clones, with 80% to 90% seen only once. The ten largest clonotypes hold 2% to 3% of the sample. Sequences were obtained from peripheral blood. The receptor source for this set is a man aged 25-45 years with COVID-19, enrolled during active disease.

The rearrangement joins TRBV10-3 to TRBJ2-1; TRBD2 aligns across 10 bases. The V gene's germline CDR1 is ENHRY and CDR2 SYGVKD. After removal of 8 bases from V and 6 bases from J, the junction contained 7 bases not matched to a gene. The CDR3 totals 14 residues. Here the CDR3 DNA reads TGTGCCATCTCGGGAATAGCGGGAGGCAATGAGCAGTTCTTC. It yields the protein CAISGIAGGNEQFF.

This clone appeared a single time. The chain joins TRBV13 to TRBJ2-7; 10 positions agree with TRBD1. V lost 5 bases, J lost 2 bases, and 6 bases stayed unmatched. The CDR3 is 15 residues long. Germline lookup yields CDR1 PRHDT and CDR2 FYEKMQ (reference sequence). This chain's CDR3 is CASSAGGQGTYEQYF. The CDR3 nucleotides are TGTGCCAGCAGCGCTGGGGGACAGGGGACCTACGAGCAGTACTTC.

The chain is built from TRBV19 and TRBJ1-2; D gene uncertain. Trimming pared 5 bases from V and 3 bases from J, leaving 7 bases between. CDR1 is LNHDA, CDR2 SQIVND, per germline (reference sequence). This CDR3 has 12 residues. This chain's CDR3 is CASSEDYYGYTF. CDR3 DNA: TGTGCCAGTAGTGAAGACTACTATGGCTACACCTTC.

The chain links TRBV10-1 to TRBJ1-1; D is perhaps TRBD1 (5 bases). V lost 11 bases, J lost 1 base, and 11 bases lay in between. The CDR3 consists of 12 residues. The germline gives CDR1 WNHNN, CDR2 SYGVQD (reference sequence). CDR3 amino acids: CAPRARNTEAFF. As DNA, the CDR3 is TGCGCCCCCAGGGCCCGGAACACTGAAGCTTTCTTT.

The chain has TRBV4-3 and TRBJ1-4; 9 nucleotides agree with TRBD1. V gave up 0 bases and J gave up 5 bases; unmatched junction bases: 7. The CDR3 loop spans 17 amino acids. CDR1 and CDR2 (germline): LGHNA, YSLEER. The CDR3 here is CASSQDSPGQGNEKLFF. The DNA of the CDR3 is TGCGCCAGCAGCCAAGATTCGCCGGGACAGGGAAATGAAAAACTGTTTTTT.

This sequence joins TRBV7-2 and TRBJ1-2, with 7 bases lining up with TRBD1. There are 15 residues in the CDR3. CDR1 SGHTA and CDR2 FQGNSA come from the germline V gene. Trimming took 4 bases from V and 0 from J; bases not matched to a gene: 5. CDR3 sequence reads: CASSSRQGSNYGYTF. The CDR3 bases are TGTGCCAGCAGCTCCCGACAGGGATCTAACTATGGCTACACCTTC.

The sample holds one count of this clone. The V call is TRBV7-2, the J call TRBJ1-2; D not certain. Trimming took off 4 bases at V and 4 bases at J, with 4 bases between the two ends. The CDR3 runs to 11 residues. Per germline, CDR1 SGHTA and CDR2 FQGNSA. As DNA, the CDR3 is TGTGCCAGCAGCTCCGGCTATGGCTACACCTTC. This encodes CASSSGYGYTF.

This clone was seen just once. The chain couples TRBV19 to TRBJ1-2; TRBD1 might be the D (5 bases). With 4 bases removed from V and 3 bases from J, the gap between germline ends came to 12 bases. The germline V gene encodes CDR1 LNHDA and CDR2 SQIVND (reference sequence). The CDR3 sequence is 14 residues long. This chain's CDR3 is CASSSLLGDYGYTF. In nucleotides, the CDR3 is TGTGCCAGTAGTAGTCTCCTAGGGGACTATGGCTACACCTTC.

The chain carries TRBV24-1 and TRBJ2-2; 7 positions agree with TRBD1. After removal of 0 bases from V and 5 bases from J, the junction contained 2 bases not matched to a gene. The CDR3 covers 15 residues. The germline gives CDR1 KGHDR, CDR2 SFDVKD. The CDR3 sequence: CATSDLIQGTGELFF. Here the CDR3 DNA reads TGTGCCACCAGTGATTTGATACAGGGGACCGGGGAGCTGTTTTTT.

J is TRBJ2-7 and V is TRBV11-2, with TRBD1 matching 7 bases. Trimming took 1 base from V and 4 from J; bases not matched to a gene: 4. The CDR3 consists of 14 residues. Germline V gene sequence: CDR1 SGHAT, CDR2 FQNNGV. CDR3 nucleotide sequence: TGTGCCAGCAGCTTAGGACAGGGAAGGTACGAGCAGTACTTC. The encoded protein is CASSLGQGRYEQYF.

The chain is built from TRBV5-1 and TRBJ2-1; 13 nucleotides line up with TRBD2. Germline assignment: CDR1 SGHRS and CDR2 YFSETQ. This CDR3 has 18 amino acids. With 4 bases clipped from V and 0 bases from J, the junction kept 7 bases outside the gene matches. CDR3 amino acids: CASSLTSGGPSSYNEQFF. CDR3 sequence (DNA): TGCGCCAGCAGCCTGACTAGCGGGGGGCCCAGCTCCTACAATGAGCAGTTCTTC.

The gene calls are TRBV28 and TRBJ1-1; weak D call: TRBD1 (5 bases). The V gene's germline CDR1 is MDHEN and CDR2 SYDVKM. Trimming took off 5 bases at V and 8 bases at J, with 12 bases between the two ends. The CDR3 extends over 12 amino acids. The CDR3 here is CASSPRGDEAFF. CDR3 sequence (DNA): TGTGCCAGCAGTCCCCGGGGGGACGAAGCTTTCTTT.

The chain has TRBV2 and TRBJ2-1, with 7 positions matching TRBD2. This CDR3 is 14 amino acids long. CDR1 and CDR2 from the germline V gene are SNHLY and FYNNEI. V lost 1 base to trimming and J lost 9 bases; unmatched junction nucleotides: 6. The CDR3 loop is CASSEVAGKGEQFF. In DNA form, the CDR3 reads TGTGCCAGCAGTGAAGTAGCGGGTAAGGGTGAGCAGTTCTTC.

The genes are TRBV20-1 and TRBJ2-7; D is perhaps TRBD1 (5 bases). V lost 5 bases, J lost 5 bases, and 10 bases lay in between. CDR3 length equals 11 residues. Germline V CDR1 and CDR2: DFQATT, SNEGSKA (reference sequence). The CDR3 region has the DNA TGCAGTGCTTACTCAGGGAACGAGCAGTACTTC. Translated: CSAYSGNEQYF.

The chain couples TRBV11-1 to TRBJ2-1; TRBD1 aligns across 10 bases. Germline loops: CDR1 SGHAT, CDR2 FQDESV (reference sequence). V dropped 5 bases and J dropped 4; count of bases not matched to a gene: 5. This CDR3 is built from 15 residues. The CDR3 DNA follows: TGTGCCAGCAGCCCGGGACAGGGGCCTTACAATGAGCAGTTCTTC. It translates to CASSPGQGPYNEQFF.

V and J are TRBV5-6 and TRBJ2-7; 9 positions match TRBD1. Trimming removed 4 bases from V and 8 bases from J; junction bases left unmatched: 16. CDR1 and CDR2 from the germline V gene are SGHDT and YYEEEE. The CDR3 is 16 residues long. The CDR3 DNA sequence: TGTGCCAGCAGCCTCTCCCCCGGGACAGGGCTTCCTAAGCAGTACTTC. It specifies CASSLSPGTGLPKQYF.

The rearrangement uses TRBV7-2 and TRBJ1-3, with no clear D. V dropped 4 bases and J dropped 0 bases, with 10 bases sitting between them. CDR1 and CDR2 from the germline V gene are SGHTA and FQGNSA. The CDR3 is 15 residues long. The CDR3 nucleotides are TGTGCCAGCAGCTATATCAGGTCCTCTGGAAACACCATATATTTT. Translation: CASSYIRSSGNTIYF.

J is TRBJ1-5 and V is TRBV20-1, with D possibly matching TRBD1 (6 bases). The CDR3 runs 15 residues. The germline CDR1 and CDR2 sequences are DFQATT and SNEGSKA (reference sequence). Between the trimmed V and J ends, which lost 3 bases and 4 bases, there was a span of 16 bases. The CDR3 loop reads CSASGGSQGNQPQHF. As DNA, the CDR3 is TGCAGTGCTAGTGGAGGCAGTCAGGGGAATCAGCCCCAGCATTTT.

The chain employs TRBV21-1 and TRBJ2-3; no DNA check was done on the table's D call, TRBD2. TRBV21-1 is given as a pseudogene. The CDR3 spans 16 residues. In DNA form, the CDR3 reads TGTGCCAGCACCCAGTGGGGGGGCCAACACACAGATACGCAGTATTTT. The encoded protein is CASTQWGGQHTDTQYF.

The chain carries TRBV6-5 and TRBJ2-7, with 10 positions matching TRBD2. The CDR3 spans 15 residues. Germline loops: CDR1 MNHEY, CDR2 SVGAGI. The trim removed 2 bases at V and 3 bases at J, leaving 4 bases unmatched. This CDR3 reads CASSYGTSVFYEQYF. The CDR3 DNA is TGTGCCAGCAGTTACGGGACTAGCGTCTTCTACGAGCAGTACTTC.

The count of this clone is one. This chain links TRBV4-3 with TRBJ2-1; D remains unclear. Germline CDR1 and CDR2: LGHNA and YSLEER. The germline V and J ends were trimmed by 0 bases and 2 bases, with 11 bases remaining between them. The length of the CDR3 is 16 residues. The CDR3 loop is CASSQEGLQPYNEQFF. The CDR3, as DNA: TGCGCCAGCAGCCAAGAAGGCCTACAGCCCTACAATGAGCAGTTCTTC.

The rearrangement joins TRBV7-3 to TRBJ1-2, with no clear D. V lost 5 bases and J lost 4, with 14 bases in between. CDR1 is SGHTA and CDR2 is FQGTGA in the germline V gene. CDR3 size: 14 residues. DNA of the CDR3: TGTGCCAGCAGCATAAGCCGGGAAAGCTATGGCTACACCTTC. This codes for CASSISRESYGYTF.

This chain uses TRBV19 with TRBJ1-5; perhaps TRBD1 as D (6 bases). Germline V gene lookup returns CDR1 LNHDA and CDR2 SQIVND (reference sequence). The CDR3 has 11 amino acids. V was trimmed by 8 bases and J by 6 bases, leaving 8 bases between them. CDR3 DNA: TGTGCCAGTGGGGGGGCTCAGCCCCAGCATTTT. It translates to CASGGAQPQHF.

V and J are TRBV7-9 and TRBJ2-7, with no clear D. Germline-derived CDR1 and CDR2 are SEHNR and FQNEAQ (reference sequence). The CDR3 extends over 12 amino acids. V was cut by 6 bases and J by 5 bases, with 11 bases left in between. CDR3 coding DNA: TGTGCCAGCAGTTCTAAGCTCGACGAGCAGTACTTC. As protein: CASSSKLDEQYF.

V is TRBV9 and J is TRBJ2-1; D is perhaps TRBD2 (5 bases). Germline assignment: CDR1 SGDLS and CDR2 YYNGEE. CDR3 size: 15 residues. The ends were cut back, 0 bases at V and 4 bases at J, with 11 bases in the middle. CDR3 nucleotide sequence: TGTGCCAGCAGCGTAGCCAGCGGACCTTACAATGAGCAGTTCTTC. Protein product: CASSVASGPYNEQFF.

The chain has TRBV3-1 (or the pseudogene TRBV3-2) and TRBJ2-6; 9 bases map to TRBD1. V lost 8 bases and J lost 0; bases outside the gene matches: 8. The CDR3 is 17 amino acids. From germline, CDR1 is LGHDT and CDR2 YNNKEL (reference sequence). CDR3 sequence reads: CASRPGQGLSGANVLTF. For the CDR3, the DNA is TGTGCCAGCCGACCGGGACAGGGCCTCTCTGGGGCCAACGTCCTGACTTTC.

The rearrangement uses TRBV18 and TRBJ1-2; 7 bases line up with TRBD1. Trimming removed 3 bases from V and 6 bases from J; junction bases left unmatched: 10. The CDR3 extends over 15 amino acids. Germline loops: CDR1 KGHSH, CDR2 LQKENI. This CDR3 reads CASSPLQGSWDGYTF. Here the CDR3 DNA reads TGTGCCAGCTCACCCCTACAGGGGTCGTGGGATGGCTACACCTTC.

The chain links TRBV2 to TRBJ1-5; tentatively, D is TRBD1 (6 bases). Germline V gene lookup returns CDR1 SNHLY and CDR2 FYNNEI. The CDR3 spans 15 residues. V was pared by 8 bases and J by 6 bases, with 20 bases between. The CDR3, as DNA: TGTGCCAGCTCCCCAAGCGGGGGGCAGGGTCAGCCCCAGCATTTT. Translating gives CASSPSGGQGQPQHF.

This clone occurred once. The chain recombines TRBV19 with TRBJ1-1; D perhaps matches TRBD1 (5 bases). The CDR3 covers 14 residues. CDR1 is LNHDA, CDR2 SQIVND, per germline (reference sequence). V lost 6 bases, J lost 4 bases, and 15 bases lay in between. CDR3 residues: CASRFREGGTEAFF. The CDR3, as DNA: TGTGCCAGTAGATTCAGGGAGGGCGGCACTGAAGCTTTCTTT.

The DNA for the CDR3 is TGTGCCAGCAGTTCAGGGGGCCTCTATGGCTACACCTTC. Amino acids: CASSSGGLYGYTF. The chain joins TRBV28 to TRBJ1-2, with TRBD1 matching over 8 bases. This CDR3 has 13 amino acids. The V gene end was trimmed by 4 bases and the J gene end by 4 bases; junction bases not matched to a gene: 2. In germline, CDR1 is MDHEN, CDR2 SYDVKM.

The genes are TRBV2 and TRBJ2-3; possibly TRBD1 for D (6 bases). V was trimmed by 3 bases and J by 2 bases, leaving 12 bases between them. CDR3 length: 15 amino acids. Germline CDR1 is SNHLY and CDR2 is FYNNEI. The CDR3 spells CASSERGQNTDTQYF. The CDR3 DNA reads TGTGCCAGCAGTGAGCGTGGACAGAACACAGATACGCAGTATTTT.

The V call is TRBV9, the J call TRBJ1-2; D possibly corresponds to TRBD1 (6 bases). The germline V gene has CDR1 SGDLS and CDR2 YYNGEE. The CDR3 runs to 15 residues. V gave up 3 bases and J gave up 6 bases, with 18 bases separating them. The CDR3 DNA is TGTGCCAGCAGCGCAGCTACAGGGAATGATGATGGCTACACCTTC. It yields the protein CASSAATGNDDGYTF.